The clone carrying this T cell receptor beta chain was detected many times. Assay used: immunoSEQ multiplex PCR; TCRdb lists only in-frame clones, some missing. This table holds around 250,000 clones, nearly 85% found once. The data belong to a study of blood T cell repertoires in COVID-19. Study information: From the United States, Italy and Spain came samples of acute and convalescent COVID-19.

This receptor was identified in a human donor in a cohort sampled during active COVID-19. The material sequenced was peripheral blood.

The CDR3 nucleotides read TGTGCCAGCCCGGGGGACAGGGGAAACTATGGCTACACCTTC. This translates into CASPGDRGNYGYTF. The chain recombines TRBV7-9 with TRBJ1-2; TRBD1 matches at 10 bases. Germline CDR1 is SEHNR and CDR2 is FQNEAQ (reference sequence). V lost 8 bases and J lost 2; bases outside the gene matches: 5. The CDR3 runs to 14 residues. The whole variable domain, remainder taken from reference TRBV7-9 and TRBJ1-2, is DTGVSQNPRHKITKRGQNVTFRCDPISEHNRLYWYRQTLGQGPEFLTYFQNEAQLEKSRLLSDRFSAERPKGSFSTLEIQRTEQGDSAMYLCASPGDRGNYGYTFGSGTRLTVV.